Here is one T cell receptor (beta chain) with its context. Its target is not known. The data belong to a study of Ad26.COV2.S vaccination and SARS-CoV-2 variants. Whole-study results and caveats: From the TCR breadth and depth analyses, total T cell responses may have been underestimated. Spike-specific TCR breadth ran higher among vaccine recipients than placebo recipients.

The repertoire was sequenced with immunoSEQ multiplex PCR; TCRdb's copy has only in-frame clones and lacks some. The sample has about 350,000 clones, around 92% seen once. This specimen consisted of peripheral blood, obtained after recovery from COVID-19. The sequence came from a human donor who had recovered from COVID-19.

The CDR3: CASSIRGLGADTQYF. In DNA form, the CDR3 reads TGTGCCAGTAGTATTCGTGGACTAGGGGCAGATACGCAGTATTTT. The chain links TRBV19 to TRBJ2-3, with 7 bases lining up with TRBD2. V lost 3 bases to trimming and J lost 4 bases; unmatched junction nucleotides: 7. Germline values: CDR1 LNHDA, CDR2 SQIVND (reference sequence). There are 15 residues in the CDR3.